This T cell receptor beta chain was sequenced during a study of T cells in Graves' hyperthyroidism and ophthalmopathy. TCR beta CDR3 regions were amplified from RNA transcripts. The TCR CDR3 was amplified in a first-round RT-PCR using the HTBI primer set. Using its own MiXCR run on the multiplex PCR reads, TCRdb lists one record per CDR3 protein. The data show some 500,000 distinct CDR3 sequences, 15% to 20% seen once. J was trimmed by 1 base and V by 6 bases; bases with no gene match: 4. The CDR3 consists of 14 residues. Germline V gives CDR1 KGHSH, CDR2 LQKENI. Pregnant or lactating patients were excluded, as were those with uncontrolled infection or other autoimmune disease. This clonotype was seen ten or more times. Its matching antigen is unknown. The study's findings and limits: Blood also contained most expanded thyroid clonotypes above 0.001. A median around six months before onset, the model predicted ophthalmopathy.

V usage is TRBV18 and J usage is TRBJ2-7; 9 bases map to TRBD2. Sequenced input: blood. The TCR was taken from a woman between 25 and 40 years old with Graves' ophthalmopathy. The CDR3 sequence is CASSSLAGSYEQYF. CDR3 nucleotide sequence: TGTGCCAGCTCGTCACTAGCGGGTTCCTACGAGCAGTACTTC.